A single sample is the source of the 7 T cell receptor beta chains below, sequenced in a study of Graves' ophthalmopathy and Graves' hyperthyroidism. Scientists amplified the TCR beta CDR3 regions from RNA transcripts. HTBI primers were employed in first-round RT-PCR, then a second-round multiplex PCR followed. In TCRdb, the multiplex PCR reads were re-called with MiXCR into one record per CDR3 protein. The data contain over a million distinct CDR3 sequences, roughly 35% of them singletons. Source material: peripheral blood or thyroid tissue (not recorded which). Receptors originate from an adult man with Graves' hyperthyroidism.

This clonotype was counted ten times or more. This sequence joins TRBV7-8 and TRBJ1-1; D is uncertain. Germline assignment: CDR1 SGHVS and CDR2 FQNEAQ. Between the trimmed V and J ends, which lost 3 bases and 1 base, there was a span of 9 bases. The CDR3 contains 14 residues. CDR3 region: CASSFFVENTEAFF. CDR3 DNA sequence: TGTGCCAGCAGCTTCTTCGTCGAGAACACTGAAGCTTTCTTT.

In DNA, the CDR3 is TGTGCCAGCACGGACCTGGGTCTCTACGAGCAGTACTTC. As protein: CASTDLGLYEQYF. The chain carries TRBV10-3 and TRBJ2-7; the D is unclear. The V gene lost 10 bases and the J gene lost 3 bases, with 16 bases spanning the gap. In germline, CDR1 is ENHRY, CDR2 SYGVKD. CDR3 length: 13 amino acids.

This clonotype has ten or more counts. J is TRBJ2-7 and V is TRBV10-3; no definite D call. Trimming cost V 2 bases and J 0 bases, with 8 bases left between them. CDR1 ENHRY and CDR2 SYGVKD come from the germline V gene. The CDR3 contains 14 residues. Here the CDR3 DNA reads TGTGCCATCAGTGAGACTGCAAACTCCTACGAGCAGTACTTC. It specifies CAISETANSYEQYF.

Ten or more counts support this clonotype. The V gene is TRBV7-9, the J gene TRBJ2-7; tentatively, D is TRBD1 (6 bases). Trimming removed 4 bases from V and 3 bases from J, with 16 bases in between. The germline V gene has CDR1 SEHNR and CDR2 FQNEAQ (reference sequence). The CDR3 sequence is 15 residues long. The CDR3 loop reads CASSSSAGRGYEQYF. The CDR3 nucleotides are TGTGCCAGCAGCTCTTCGGCGGGCAGGGGCTACGAGCAGTACTTC. Together with reference TRBV7-9 and TRBJ2-7, the CDR3 gives the full variable domain: DTGVSQNPRHKITKRGQNVTFRCDPISEHNRLYWYRQTLGQGPEFLTYFQNEAQLEKSRLLSDRFSAERPKGSFSTLEIQRTEQGDSAMYLCASSSSAGRGYEQYFGPGTRLTVT.

The sample holds a few counts of this clonotype. This sequence joins TRBV11-2 and TRBJ2-7, with TRBD1 matching 9 bases. V gave up 4 bases and J gave up 6 bases; unmatched junction bases: 7. The CDR3 length is 14 residues. The germline V gene has CDR1 SGHAT and CDR2 FQNNGV. The CDR3 sequence: CASSSGTGTSEQYF. CDR3 sequence (DNA): TGTGCCAGCAGCTCTGGGACAGGGACGTCCGAGCAGTACTTC.

The chain combines TRBV2 with TRBJ2-7, with 7 bases matching TRBD2. The CDR3 runs to 14 residues. Germline CDR1 is SNHLY and CDR2 is FYNNEI. J was trimmed by 5 bases and V by 10 bases; bases with no gene match: 14. The CDR3 coding sequence is TGTGCCACGGCCGTGGGGGGGTTGGTCCACGAGCAGTACTTC. Protein sequence: CATAVGGLVHEQYF.

In its sample, this clonotype was seen many times. This chain links TRBV14 with TRBJ1-5; possibly TRBD1 for D (5 bases). The length of the CDR3 is 14 residues. Germline V gene data show CDR1 as SGHDN and CDR2 as FVKESK. Trimming took off 9 bases at V and 5 bases at J, with 17 bases between the two ends. For the CDR3, the DNA is TGTGCCAGTGGGACCAGGGTCTTGGATCAGCCCCAGCATTTT. This codes for CASGTRVLDQPQHF.